This record concerns one T cell receptor (beta chain) sequence. Its specificity is not known. The data stem from a study of memory B cells and T cells in multiple sclerosis. Study conclusions and caveats: Compartments had unequal clone-set sizes, affecting shared clonotype counts.

Profiling relied on immunoSEQ multiplex PCR, and the TCRdb table lists in-frame clones only, not all of them. The sample has about 14,000 clones; 69% are singletons. V lost 3 bases to trimming and J lost 6 bases, with 11 bases between them. CDR3 size: 13 residues. The germline CDR1 and CDR2 sequences are SEHNR and FQNEAQ (reference sequence). This receptor was obtained from a human donor with multiple sclerosis. Sequences were obtained from memory (CD45RO+) CD4+ T cells from blood. The genes are TRBV7-9 and TRBJ1-2; D unresolved. CDR3 amino acids: CASSFLSGDGYTF. DNA for the CDR3: TGTGCCAGCAGCTTCCTCTCCGGAGATGGCTACACCTTC.